This TCR beta chain was found in a study of STAT3 mutations in large granular lymphocyte leukemia. The CDR3 totals 15 residues. Per germline, CDR1 SGHTA and CDR2 FQGNSA. Trimming removed 5 bases at V and 6 bases at J, with 19 bases between. Here immunoSEQ multiplex PCR was the method, and the copy in TCRdb shows in-frame clones only, minus some. This table holds roughly 14,000 clones, nearly 95% found once. About this clone: Its specificity is unknown.

Study-wide points: In some patients, a small highly pathogenic clone possibly went undetected. Every T-LGLL patient had at least one immunodominant TCRbeta clonotype. TCR clonotype switching after therapy occurred in about 30% of the 18 patients.

This clonotype originated in a woman aged 45-59 years with T-cell large granular lymphocyte leukemia. Some clones in this sample may be carry-over from other donors' samples. The sequenced sample consisted of peripheral blood mononuclear cells. The chain is built from TRBV7-2 and TRBJ2-5; either TRBD1 or TRBD2 may supply D (6 bases each). In nucleotides, the CDR3 is TGTGCCAGCAGCCCCATCGTAACGGGGGCGAAGACCCAGTACTTC. Translating it yields CASSPIVTGAKTQYF.